These 16 T cell receptor beta chains were sequenced from one sample in a study of CD8+ T cells in alopecia areata. Reverse transcribed after extraction, RNA yielded cDNA as the sequencing template. The data were produced by immunoSEQ multiplex PCR, yet TCRdb's version contains in-frame clones alone and is incomplete. Among roughly 100,000 clones, over 75% were seen once, and the ten largest hold over 8.5%. The sample's treatment: oral pan-JAK inhibitor, 5-10 mg twice daily. The sample was CD8+ T cells sorted from blood, taken between weeks 30 and 35, from a patient treated with tofacitinib. These receptors came from a human donor with alopecia areata.

On this clone itself: At the DNA level, this CDR3 is encoded by other sequences in the same sample as well. The chain joins TRBV27 to TRBJ2-1, with no clear D. Per the germline V gene, CDR1 is MNHEY and CDR2 is SMNVEV (reference sequence). The germline V and J ends were trimmed by 4 bases and 10 bases, with 8 bases remaining between them. The CDR3 spans 11 residues. CDR3 in amino acids: CASSSVGEQFF. The CDR3 DNA follows: TGTGCCAGCAGTTCAGTAGGGGAGCAGTTCTTC.

The chain employs TRBV7-9 and TRBJ2-1; TRBD2 matches 7 bases. The CDR3 is 15 residues long. Germline V gives CDR1 SEHNR, CDR2 FQNEAQ (reference sequence). Unmatched junction bases numbered 4, after V lost 1 base and J lost 4 bases. The CDR3 spells CASSLVAGEYNEQFF. CDR3 in DNA: TGTGCCAGCAGCTTAGTGGCGGGGGAGTACAATGAGCAGTTCTTC.

The chain joins TRBV27 to TRBJ2-2, with no clear D. The CDR3 sequence is 15 residues long. The germline gives CDR1 MNHEY, CDR2 SMNVEV (reference sequence). The germline V and J ends were trimmed by 6 bases and 0 bases, with 11 bases remaining between them. CDR3 in amino acids: CASSSPLANTGELFF. CDR3 in DNA: TGTGCCAGCAGCTCCCCCCTCGCGAACACCGGGGAGCTGTTTTTT.

To note about this clone: An end of the junction does not agree with germline; a read error may underlie this. The rearrangement links TRBV6-5 to TRBJ2-7; D is unresolved. Germline assignment: CDR1 MNHEY and CDR2 SVGAGI. This CDR3 has 12 residues. In DNA form, the CDR3 reads TGTGCCAGCAGTCACTCAGCATACGAGCAGTACTTC. Protein sequence: CASSHSAYEQYF.

Remarks on this clone: A junction boundary mismatches the germline segment, possibly from a read error. J is TRBJ2-7 and V is TRBV11-2; D gene unclear. Per germline, CDR1 SGHAT and CDR2 FQNNGV. The CDR3 runs to 13 residues. CDR3 nucleotide sequence: TGTGCCAGCAGCTTAGCTGTGGGTACCCCGGTACGCTTC. Protein product: CASSLAVGTPVRF.

This chain joins TRBV29-1 and TRBJ2-5; D ambiguous. Trimming took off 5 bases at V and 4 bases at J, with 5 bases between the two ends. Germline CDR1 is SQVTM and CDR2 is ANQGSEA. The CDR3 totals 10 residues. CDR3 coding DNA: TGCAGCGTTATGCGAGAGACCCAGTACTTC. Its protein is CSVMRETQYF.

The V and J genes are TRBV11-2 and TRBJ2-1, with TRBD2 as a possible D gene (5 bases). Germline V gene lookup returns CDR1 SGHAT and CDR2 FQNNGV. The germline V and J ends were trimmed by 4 bases and 3 bases, with 10 bases remaining between them. The CDR3 covers 14 residues. As DNA, the CDR3 is TGTGCCAGCAGCTCGTGGGAGCTCTACAATGAGCAGTTCTTC. This encodes CASSSWELYNEQFF.

V usage is TRBV15 and J usage is TRBJ2-1; D possibly matches TRBD1 or TRBD2 (6 bases each). The germline V and J ends were trimmed by 11 bases and 9 bases, with 29 bases remaining between them. The CDR3 is made up of 16 amino acids. Per germline, CDR1 LNHNV and CDR2 YYDKDF (reference sequence). CDR3 DNA: TGTGCCCTCCAGAGGTGGGACATAGCGGTGGTTGGTGAGCAGTTCTTC. Its protein is CALQRWDIAVVGEQFF.

The V and J genes are TRBV27 and TRBJ2-6, with D possibly matching TRBD1 (6 bases). Trimming shortened V by 5 bases and J by 0 bases, and 17 bases separated the two germline ends. The CDR3 loop spans 18 amino acids. From germline, CDR1 is MNHEY and CDR2 SMNVEV (reference sequence). CDR3 bases: TGTGCCAGCAGTCCGGGACCGGGACACTTCTCTGGGGCCAACGTCCTGACTTTC. Its protein is CASSPGPGHFSGANVLTF.

This clone appeared a single time. V and J are TRBV2 and TRBJ2-1; 9 nucleotides align to TRBD2. The CDR3 contains 15 residues. Trimming removed 5 bases from V and 4 bases from J; junction bases left unmatched: 6. CDR1 and CDR2 (germline): SNHLY, FYNNEI. The CDR3 spells CASSSTSGVYNEQFF. The CDR3 DNA follows: TGTGCCAGCAGTTCGACTAGCGGTGTGTACAATGAGCAGTTCTTC.

V gene TRBV19 combines with J gene TRBJ2-5; D is possibly TRBD2 (5 bases). CDR1 and CDR2 from the germline V gene are LNHDA and SQIVND (reference sequence). V was clipped by 2 bases and J by 5 bases, with 15 bases between them. This CDR3 spans 15 amino acids. The CDR3 bases are TGTGCCAGTAGTATATGGACTGGCGGATGGGAGACCCAGTACTTC. Translating gives CASSIWTGGWETQYF.

The V gene is TRBV6-1, the J gene TRBJ1-1, with D hard to call. Germline V gene data show CDR1 as MNHNS and CDR2 as SASEGT. Between the trimmed V and J ends, which lost 4 bases and 4 bases, there was a span of 13 bases. The CDR3 covers 14 residues. The CDR3 DNA is TGTGCCAGCAGTGCCCCGGACTTACGCACTGAAGCTTTCTTT. Protein: CASSAPDLRTEAFF.

This clone was seen only once. This rearrangement joins TRBV29-1 to TRBJ1-2; D is uncertain. V was shortened by 0 bases and J by 12 bases, with 14 bases between the two germline ends. Germline CDR1 is SQVTM and CDR2 is ANQGSEA. The CDR3 length is 12 residues. The CDR3 loop reads CSVEDQSKGDTF. CDR3 bases: TGCAGCGTTGAAGATCAATCTAAGGGCGACACCTTC. The variable domain in full, with the rest retrieved from reference TRBV29-1 and TRBJ1-2, is SAVISQKPSRDICQRGTSLTIQCQVDSQVTMMFWYRQQPGQSLTLIATANQGSEATYESGFVIDKFPISRPNLTFSTLTVSNMSPEDSSIYLCSVEDQSKGDTFGSGTRLTVV.

The chain has TRBV19 and TRBJ2-5; TRBD1 or TRBD2 may be the D gene (5 bases each). Germline CDR1 and CDR2: LNHDA and SQIVND (reference sequence). The V end was cut by 3 bases, the J end by 5 bases, with 7 bases between. The CDR3 consists of 12 residues. Written as DNA, the CDR3 is TGTGCCAGTAGTATGGGACGGGAGACCCAGTACTTC. This sequence encodes CASSMGRETQYF.

The J gene is TRBJ2-7, the V gene TRBV7-9; maybe TRBD2 (6 bases). This CDR3 has 12 amino acids. CDR1 and CDR2 from the germline V gene are SEHNR and FQNEAQ (reference sequence). V was shortened by 4 bases and J by 5 bases, with 9 bases between the two germline ends. DNA of the CDR3: TGTGCCAGCAGCTCGGGACTGAACGAGCAGTACTTC. It codes for CASSSGLNEQYF.

CDR3 sequence (DNA): TGTGCCACCAGGGGGGGTCCCACAGATACGCAGTATTTT. Translation: CATRGGPTDTQYF. The rearrangement uses TRBV2 and TRBJ2-3; the D call may be TRBD1 or TRBD2 (7 bases each). In germline, CDR1 is SNHLY, CDR2 FYNNEI. Trimming took off 10 bases at V and 2 bases at J, with 13 bases between the two ends. The length of the CDR3 is 13 residues.